This T cell receptor beta chain came from a study of vaccination effects on CD4 cells after COVID-19. Germline CDR1 SNHLY, CDR2 FYNNEI. V gave up 4 bases and J gave up 5 bases, with 15 bases separating them. The CDR3 loop spans 14 amino acids. Details on this clone: Its specificity is not known.

Generated by immunoSEQ multiplex PCR, the TCRdb table keeps only in-frame clones and is missing some. The data contain tens of thousands of clones, over 65% of them singletons. Before any sequencing was done, the ViraFEST assay used viral peptide pools to expand antigen-specific CD4+ T cells. At the end of about ten days of culture, CD4+ T cells were isolated. Infection dated between March and December 2020, before the Alpha, Beta and Delta variants reached the United States. The genes are TRBV2 and TRBJ2-7; D unresolved. Specimen: CD4+ T cells from PBMCs cultured with HIV peptides, collected before COVID-19 vaccination. The subset was: HIV-1 Nef peptide pool negative control/reference culture. This sequence was found in a human donor who had a prior SARS-CoV-2 infection. The CDR3 reads CASSGLRSTHEQYF. CDR3 nucleotides: TGTGCCAGCAGTGGGCTCAGGTCCACCCACGAGCAGTACTTC.